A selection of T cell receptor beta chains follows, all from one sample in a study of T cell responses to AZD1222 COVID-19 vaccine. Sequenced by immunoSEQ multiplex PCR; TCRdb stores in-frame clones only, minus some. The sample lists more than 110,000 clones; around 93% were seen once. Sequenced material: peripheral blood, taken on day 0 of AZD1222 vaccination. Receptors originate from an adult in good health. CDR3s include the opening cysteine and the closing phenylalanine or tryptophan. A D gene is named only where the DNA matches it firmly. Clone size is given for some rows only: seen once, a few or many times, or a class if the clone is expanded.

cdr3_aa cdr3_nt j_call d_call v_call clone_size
CASSPRTGSETQYF TGTGCCAGCAGCCCCAGGACAGGGTCGGAGACCCAGTACTTC TRBJ2-5 TRBD1 TRBV9 NA
CSVGRGRLGYTF TGCAGCGTTGGTAGGGGGCGACTTGGCTACACCTTC TRBJ1-2 TRBD1 TRBV29-1 NA
CSASDDRGLSQPQHF TGCAGTGCTAGTGACGACAGGGGACTTAGTCAGCCCCAGCATTTT TRBJ1-5 TRBD1 TRBV20-1 NA
CASSQVGTSYEQYF TGCGCCAGCAGCCAAGTTGGCACTTCCTACGAGCAGTACTTC TRBJ2-7 NA TRBV4-1 few
CASSLAASSYNEQFF TGTGCCAGCAGCTTAGCGGCGAGCTCCTACAATGAGCAGTTCTTC TRBJ2-1 NA TRBV5-8 NA
CASSVGGTSPVPTYF TGTGCCAGCAGCGTAGGTGGGACTAGCCCCGTACCAACGTATTTT TRBJ2-3 TRBD2 TRBV9 NA
CSVVPGANEQFF TGCAGCGTTGTTCCGGGGGCGAATGAGCAGTTCTTC TRBJ2-1 NA TRBV29-1 NA
CASSLGTPDSGNTIYF TGCGCCAGCAGTCTAGGGACTCCTGACTCTGGAAACACCATATATTTT TRBJ1-3 NA TRBV5-1 NA
CASIAPGEQYF TGTGCCAGCATCGCCCCGGGCGAGCAGTACTTC TRBJ2-7 NA TRBV5-6 NA
CASSLSGAQPQHF TGTGCCAGCAGTTTATCAGGGGCTCAGCCCCAGCATTTT TRBJ1-5 NA TRBV28 NA
CSVGQGTANEKLFF TGCAGCGTTGGACAGGGTACGGCTAATGAAAAACTGTTTTTT TRBJ1-4 TRBD1 TRBV29-1 NA
CASSFPDDPNQPQHF TGTGCCAGCAGTTTTCCGGACGACCCTAATCAGCCCCAGCATTTT TRBJ1-5 NA TRBV2 once
CASRNDRGSPGELFF TGTGCCAGCAGAAATGACAGGGGATCTCCCGGGGAGCTGTTTTTT TRBJ2-2 TRBD1 TRBV6-5 NA
CASSPSGTGTETQYF TGTGCCAGCAGTCCGTCCGGGACAGGGACGGAGACCCAGTACTTC TRBJ2-5 TRBD1 TRBV28 NA
CASSPALYSGNTIYF TGTGCCAGCAGCCCAGCCCTGTACTCTGGAAACACCATATATTTT TRBJ1-3 NA TRBV7-6 NA
CASSSPRGLTDTQYF TGTGCCAGCAGCTCCCCTAGGGGGCTTACAGATACGCAGTATTTT TRBJ2-3 TRBD1 TRBV28 NA
CASSGVYRDTEAFF TGTGCCAGCAGTGGAGTCTACAGGGACACTGAAGCTTTCTTT TRBJ1-1 NA TRBV2 NA
CASSLGQFDEKLFF TGTGCCAGCAGCCTCGGACAGTTTGATGAAAAACTGTTTTTT TRBJ1-4 NA TRBV11-2 once
CASRGQGPRGYTF TGTGCCAGCAGAGGTCAGGGGCCCCGTGGCTACACCTTC TRBJ1-2 NA TRBV11-3 NA
CASSLGESGVYEQYF TGTGCCAGCAGCTTAGGAGAGTCAGGGGTCTACGAGCAGTACTTC TRBJ2-7 NA TRBV11-1 once
CATLSGAREKLFF TGTGCCACCCTTTCCGGGGCTCGGGAAAAACTGTTTTTT TRBJ1-4 NA TRBV2 NA
CATRQGRGAFF TGTGCCACACGCCAGGGGCGCGGAGCTTTCTTT TRBJ1-1 NA TRBV7-9 few
CATSDTLAGVGTGELFF TGTGCCACCAGTGATACTCTAGCGGGAGTGGGTACCGGGGAGCTGTTTTTT TRBJ2-2 TRBD2 TRBV24-1 NA
CASSLYISYEQYF TGTGCCAGCAGCTTGTATATTTCCTACGAGCAGTACTTC TRBJ2-7 NA TRBV5-6 NA
CASSSASDAYEQYF TGTGCCAGCTCATCAGCGAGCGACGCCTACGAGCAGTACTTC TRBJ2-7 NA TRBV18 NA
CASSLTGSYGYTF TGTGCCAGCAGCTTAACAGGATCATATGGCTACACCTTC TRBJ1-2 NA TRBV7-9 NA
CAISVTDWSEKLFF TGTGCCATCAGTGTGACGGATTGGTCTGAAAAACTGTTTTTT TRBJ1-4 NA TRBV10-3 NA
CASSPGTLLYNEQFF TGTGCCAGCAGCCCCGGGACCTTACTCTACAATGAGCAGTTCTTC TRBJ2-1 NA TRBV28 NA
CASSLGIDSGANVLTF TGTGCCAGCAGCTTGGGCATCGACTCTGGGGCCAACGTCCTGACTTTC TRBJ2-6 NA TRBV11-3 NA
CASSPQGGPGNTIYF TGTGCCAGCAGCCCCCAGGGAGGGCCCGGAAACACCATATATTTT TRBJ1-3 NA TRBV9 NA
CASTQRGTALREQFF TGTGCCAGCACCCAGCGGGGTACCGCCTTGCGGGAGCAGTTCTTC TRBJ2-1 TRBD2 TRBV19 NA
CSARVVETQYF TGCAGTGCTAGAGTTGTAGAGACCCAGTACTTC TRBJ2-5 NA TRBV20-1 NA
CASSADNGNTIYF TGTGCCAGCAGCGCCGACAACGGAAACACCATATATTTT TRBJ1-3 NA TRBV9 few